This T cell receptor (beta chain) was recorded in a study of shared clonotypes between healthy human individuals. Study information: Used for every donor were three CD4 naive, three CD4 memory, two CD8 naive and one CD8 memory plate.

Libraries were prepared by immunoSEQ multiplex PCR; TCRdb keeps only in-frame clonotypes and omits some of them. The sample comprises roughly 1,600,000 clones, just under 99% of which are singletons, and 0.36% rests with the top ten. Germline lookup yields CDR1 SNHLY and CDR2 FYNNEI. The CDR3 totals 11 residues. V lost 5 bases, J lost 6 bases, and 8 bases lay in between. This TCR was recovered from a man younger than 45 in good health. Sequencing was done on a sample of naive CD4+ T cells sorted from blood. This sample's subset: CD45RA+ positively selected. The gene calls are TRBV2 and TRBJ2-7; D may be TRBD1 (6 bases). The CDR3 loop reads CASSHRVEQYF. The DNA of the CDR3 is TGTGCCAGCAGTCACAGGGTCGAGCAGTACTTC.